These 18 T cell receptor beta chains were all obtained from the same sample, sequenced in a study of cytomegalovirus exposure and HLA in healthy donors. The protocol was immunoSEQ multiplex PCR, while the TCRdb copy is restricted to in-frame clones and leaves out a portion. The table includes 120,000 or so clones, roughly 95% detected once. Sequencing was carried out using PBMCs. The source is a man aged 18 to 30 in good health and CMV-seronegative.

This chain uses TRBV7-9 with TRBJ1-2; D ambiguous. This CDR3 is built from 15 residues. Trimming left V 5 bases short and J 2 bases short, with 15 bases between. Germline CDR1 SEHNR, CDR2 FQNEAQ (reference sequence). The CDR3, as DNA: TGTGCCAGCAGCCCAACGGGTCCGGGGAACTATGGCTACACCTTC. Translated: CASSPTGPGNYGYTF.

The V gene is TRBV28, the J gene TRBJ2-7; 7 bases fit TRBD2. Germline CDR1 is MDHEN and CDR2 is SYDVKM. The length of the CDR3 is 14 residues. Losses at the gene ends were 2 bases for V and 2 bases for J; bases not matched to a gene: 3. CDR3 sequence: CASSLGGRAYEQYF. The CDR3 DNA follows: TGTGCCAGCAGTTTAGGGGGGAGGGCCTACGAGCAGTACTTC.

This chain joins TRBV10-3 and TRBJ1-5; D unresolved. The CDR3 length is 13 residues. Trimming left V 0 bases short and J 6 bases short, with 6 bases between. Germline CDR1 and CDR2: ENHRY and SYGVKD. The CDR3 loop reads CAISESGLQPQHF. The CDR3 DNA reads as TGTGCCATCAGTGAGTCAGGACTTCAGCCCCAGCATTTT.

The chain couples TRBV7-9 to TRBJ2-7; 9 nucleotides match TRBD1. The CDR3 extends over 14 amino acids. The J segment lost 4 bases and the V segment lost 4 bases, leaving 5 bases of the junction unmatched. Germline CDR1 is SEHNR and CDR2 is FQNEAQ (reference sequence). The CDR3 nucleotides are TGTGCCAGCAGCTCACAGGGGGCTCTATACGAGCAGTACTTC. It translates to CASSSQGALYEQYF. The entire variable domain, with the rest obtained from reference TRBV7-9 and TRBJ2-7, is as follows: DTGVSQNPRHKITKRGQNVTFRCDPISEHNRLYWYRQTLGQGPEFLTYFQNEAQLEKSRLLSDRFSAERPKGSFSTLEIQRTEQGDSAMYLCASSSQGALYEQYFGPGTRLTVT.

The chain is built from TRBV9 and TRBJ2-5; 7 bases line up with TRBD2. CDR3 length: 14 amino acids. Trimming removed 3 bases from V and 1 base from J; junction bases left unmatched: 3. The germline gives CDR1 SGDLS, CDR2 YYNGEE. Here the CDR3 reads CASSDSGFQETQYF. CDR3 DNA sequence: TGTGCCAGCAGCGATAGCGGGTTCCAAGAGACCCAGTACTTC.

The chain joins TRBV9 to TRBJ2-2, with D unresolved. Germline lookup yields CDR1 SGDLS and CDR2 YYNGEE. The CDR3 consists of 13 residues. Trimming cost V 4 bases and J 4 bases, with 8 bases left between them. The CDR3 coding sequence is TGTGCCAGCAGCTCCCGTCCCACCGGGGAGCTGTTTTTT. It codes for CASSSRPTGELFF.

This clone came up once. The CDR3: CASSPPAHRGSSGYTF. The CDR3 nucleotides read TGCGCCAGCAGCCCGCCGGCCCACAGGGGGTCGTCTGGCTACACCTTC. The chain employs TRBV5-1 and TRBJ1-2; 8 positions agree with TRBD1. The length of the CDR3 is 16 residues. Germline lookup yields CDR1 SGHRS and CDR2 YFSETQ. Losses at the gene ends were 4 bases for V and 7 bases for J; bases not matched to a gene: 15.

The gene calls are TRBV11-3 and TRBJ2-1; 8 nucleotides align to TRBD2. The ends lost 3 bases at V and 4 bases at J; junction bases unmatched: 5. Germline lookup yields CDR1 SGHNT and CDR2 YENEEA. There are 15 residues in the CDR3. The DNA for the CDR3 is TGTGCCAGCAGCTTGGGGACTAGTGCGTACAATGAGCAGTTCTTC. Its protein product is CASSLGTSAYNEQFF.

The chain uses TRBV5-1 and TRBJ2-1; 7 positions agree with TRBD2. This CDR3 has 16 residues. CDR1 and CDR2 (germline): SGHRS, YFSETQ. J lost 3 bases, V lost 4 bases, and 10 bases had no gene match. In nucleotides, the CDR3 is TGCGCCAGCAGCCTCCGGGCGAGGGAGGGCTACAATGAGCAGTTCTTC. Translating gives CASSLRAREGYNEQFF.

The chain couples TRBV6-6 to TRBJ2-5; a possible D gene is TRBD2 (5 bases). Germline V gene data show CDR1 as MNHNY and CDR2 as SVGAGI (reference sequence). V was pared by 4 bases and J by 7 bases, with 19 bases between. The CDR3 covers 15 residues. The chain's CDR3 is CASSLLNRGSGTQYF. The CDR3 bases are TGTGCCAGCAGTTTGCTAAATCGGGGTTCAGGGACCCAGTACTTC.

CDR3 in amino acids: CASSQGQAMMWDGYTF. For the CDR3, the DNA is TGCGCCAGCAGCCAAGGGCAGGCCATGATGTGGGATGGCTACACCTTC. The chain links TRBV4-3 to TRBJ1-2, with unresolved D. The V end lost 1 base, the J end lost 6 bases, and 18 bases lay between the germline ends. The CDR3 loop spans 16 amino acids. Germline loops: CDR1 LGHNA, CDR2 YSLEER.

The rearrangement uses TRBV7-8 and TRBJ1-4; the D is unclear. Germline V gene data show CDR1 as SGHVS and CDR2 as FQNEAQ. V gave up 3 bases and J gave up 6 bases, with 11 bases separating them. The CDR3 length is 14 residues. The CDR3 region has the DNA TGTGCCAGCAGCTTGTGGGAGAAACATGAAAAACTGTTTTTT. Its protein is CASSLWEKHEKLFF.

The V and J genes are TRBV7-6 and TRBJ1-2; TRBD1 matches at 7 bases. Per germline, CDR1 SGHVS and CDR2 FNYEAQ. CDR3 length equals 13 residues. V lost 5 bases, J lost 3 bases, and 3 bases stayed unmatched. The DNA for the CDR3 is TGTGCCAGCAGCCGTACAGGGGACTATGGCTACACCTTC. This translates into CASSRTGDYGYTF.

This chain connects TRBV25-1 to TRBJ1-1, with D tentatively TRBD1 (6 bases). The germline V gene encodes CDR1 MGHDK and CDR2 SYGVNS. V lost 4 bases and J lost 0, with 12 bases in between. The CDR3 contains 15 residues. CDR3 residues: CASSGLKGVNTEAFF. Written as DNA, the CDR3 is TGTGCCAGCAGTGGCCTCAAGGGGGTGAACACTGAAGCTTTCTTT.

This clone turned up a few times. V gene TRBV29-1 combines with J gene TRBJ2-7; the D gene is possibly TRBD2 (5 bases). Germline V lookup: CDR1 SQVTM, CDR2 ANQGSEA. V lost 1 base to trimming and J lost 0 bases, with 16 bases between them. This CDR3 has 16 residues. The CDR3 region has the DNA TGCAGCGTTGAAGTAGTGGCGGGCCAGAGCTCCTACGAGCAGTACTTC. Protein product: CSVEVVAGQSSYEQYF.

The chain combines TRBV15 with TRBJ1-5; D may be TRBD1 (5 bases). The V gene lost 0 bases and the J gene lost 7 bases, with 13 bases spanning the gap. Germline V gene lookup returns CDR1 LNHNV and CDR2 YYDKDF (reference sequence). There are 15 residues in the CDR3. Here the CDR3 reads CATSRDIVRGQPQHF. CDR3 bases: TGTGCCACCAGCAGAGATATCGTAAGGGGCCAGCCCCAGCATTTT. The full variable domain, completed using reference TRBV15 and TRBJ1-5, is DAMVIQNPRYQVTQFGKPVTLSCSQTLNHNVMYWYQQKSSQAPKLLFHYYDKDFNNEADTPDNFQSRRPNTSFCFLDIRSPGLGDTAMYLCATSRDIVRGQPQHFGDGTRLSIL.

The chain carries TRBV19 and TRBJ2-7; D is perhaps TRBD2 (5 bases). CDR3 size: 12 residues. V was shortened by 9 bases and J by 12 bases, with 21 bases between the two germline ends. CDR1 and CDR2 (germline): LNHDA, SQIVND (reference sequence). The CDR3 sequence: CASGDVGVPRYF. The CDR3 nucleotides are TGTGCCAGCGGGGATGTCGGGGTTCCTAGGTACTTC.

This clone was detected once. The V and J genes are TRBV18 and TRBJ2-4; D might be TRBD2 (7 bases). Germline CDR1 and CDR2: KGHSH and LQKENI. V was trimmed by 2 bases and J by 1 base, leaving 15 bases between them. There are 17 residues in the CDR3. This CDR3 is CASSPASGGGAKNIQYF. In DNA, the CDR3 is TGTGCCAGCTCACCAGCTAGCGGAGGGGGGGCCAAAAACATTCAGTACTTC.